The rows below give T cell receptor beta chains drawn from one sample of a study of post-analysis software for immune sequencing data. TCRdb processed the PCR reads anew with MiXCR; each CDR3 protein has one entry. Among roughly 540,000 distinct CDR3 sequences listed, less than 40% were seen once. Sequenced input: blood. These receptors were taken from a girl under 18 with multiple sclerosis. The CDR3 runs from the conserved cysteine through the conserved F or W. The order of the fields is clone size, V gene, D gene, J gene, CDR3 protein, CDR3 DNA. D genes are given only for firm matches. The size entry is marked missing in some rows and otherwise reads once, few, many or a size class.

>.|TRBV6-5|.|TRBJ1-1
CASSADYGGTEAFF
TGTGCCAGCAGTGCAGATTACGGGGGCACTGAAGCTTTCTTT
>.|TRBV5-1|.|TRBJ1-6
CASSLAGPIYNSPLHF
TGCGCCAGCAGCTTAGCTGGACCGATCTATAATTCACCCCTCCACTTT
>few|TRBV20-1|.|TRBJ1-4
CSARPAVMEKLFF
TGCAGTGCTAGACCGGCGGTGATGGAAAAACTGTTTTTT
>many|TRBV4-1|.|TRBJ2-5
CASSQDMASDEETQYF
TGCGCCAGCAGCCAAGACATGGCTAGCGATGAAGAGACCCAGTACTTC
>few|TRBV4-1|TRBD2|TRBJ2-7
CASSTSGGEQYF
TGCGCCAGCAGCACTAGCGGGGGGGAACAGTACTTC
>few|TRBV10-3|.|TRBJ2-1
CAIRGGTVDYEQFF
TGTGCCATCAGGGGCGGGACGGTGGATTATGAGCAGTTCTTC
>.|TRBV7-9|TRBD2|TRBJ2-1
CASSSKGLAGDKQFF
TGTGCCAGCAGCTCAAAAGGACTAGCGGGGGATAAGCAGTTCTTC
>few|TRBV6-1|.|TRBJ1-2
CASSAGSTANYGYTF
TGTGCCAGCAGCGCCGGATCCACGGCAAACTATGGCTACACCTTC
>.|TRBV3-1|.|TRBJ1-5
CASSQGGPNQPQHF
TGTGCCAGCAGCCAAGGGGGCCCCAATCAGCCCCAGCATTTT
>.|TRBV5-1|.|TRBJ1-6
CASSTEYISPLHF
TGCGCCAGCAGCACGGAATACATTTCACCCCTCCACTTT
>.|TRBV20-1|.|TRBJ1-4
CSAKDTGRTNEKLFF
TGCAGTGCCAAGGACACGGGGAGAACTAATGAAAAACTGTTTTTT
>.|TRBV6-5|.|TRBJ2-7
CATVGNLDPLYEQYF
TGTGCCACCGTGGGAAACTTGGATCCCCTCTACGAGCAGTACTTC
>.|TRBV29-1|.|TRBJ2-5
CSVEGHLREETQYF
TGCAGCGTTGAAGGACACCTCAGGGAAGAGACCCAGTACTTC
>.|TRBV20-1|TRBD2|TRBJ2-3
CSASDSSGGATDTQYF
TGCAGTGCTAGCGACTCTAGCGGGGGGGCGACAGATACGCAGTATTTT
>many|TRBV20-1|.|TRBJ1-2
CSAKTASNYGYTF
TGCAGTGCTAAGACGGCATCTAACTATGGCTACACCTTC
>.|TRBV12-3/TRBV12-4|.|TRBJ2-1
CASRDGPSGEQFF
TGTGCCAGCAGGGATGGGCCGAGTGGTGAGCAGTTCTTC
>few|TRBV9|.|TRBJ1-2
CASSVGGSYGYTF
TGTGCCAGCAGCGTAGGAGGTTCCTATGGCTACACCTTC
>.|TRBV20-1|.|TRBJ2-5
CSARDQGSETQYF
TGCAGTGCCCGTGACCAGGGGAGCGAGACCCAGTACTTC
>few|TRBV6-5|TRBD1|TRBJ1-2
CASSRTGIKEGYTF
TGTGCCAGCAGCCGGACAGGGATTAAGGAGGGCTACACCTTC
>many|TRBV6-1|.|TRBJ2-3
CASSPETDTQYF
TGCGCCAGCAGCCCCGAGACAGATACGCAGTATTTT
>.|TRBV20-1|.|TRBJ1-1
CSARDPRGREAFF
TGCAGTGCTAGAGATCCGCGGGGGCGAGAAGCTTTCTTT
>few|TRBV5-7|.|TRBJ2-1
CASSLLPGAIRNEQFF
TGTGCCAGCAGCTTGCTACCGGGGGCTATCAGGAATGAGCAGTTCTTC
>.|TRBV3-1|.|TRBJ2-1
CASSQDIVWGAAEGNEQFF
TGTGCCAGCAGCCAAGATATAGTATGGGGGGCCGCAGAGGGGAATGAGCAGTTCTTC
>.|TRBV6-6|TRBD2|TRBJ2-1
CASSLGPGTSNEQFF
TGTGCCAGCAGTCTCGGGCCCGGGACTAGCAATGAGCAGTTCTTC
>.|TRBV6-5|TRBD1|TRBJ2-5
CASSSSGQGGGETQYF
TGTGCCAGCAGTTCCTCAGGACAGGGTGGAGGGGAGACCCAGTACTTC
>few|TRBV6-1|.|TRBJ2-5
CASYVAETQYF
TGTGCCAGCTACGTAGCGGAGACCCAGTACTTC
>few|TRBV12-3/TRBV12-4|.|TRBJ2-3
CASSLAAGGIDTQYF
TGTGCCAGCAGTTTAGCGGCAGGAGGGATAGATACGCAGTATTTT
>.|TRBV14|TRBD1|TRBJ1-4
CASSTGQGHEKLFF
TGTGCCAGCAGCACGGGACAGGGACATGAAAAACTGTTTTTT
>.|TRBV6-2/TRBV6-3|.|TRBJ2-7
CASSYSNGGPRWEQYF
TGTGCCAGCAGTTACTCGAACGGGGGCCCCAGGTGGGAGCAGTACTTC
>.|TRBV18|.|TRBJ1-6
CASSPSGDSPLHF
TGTGCCAGCTCACCTTCAGGGGATTCACCCCTCCACTTT
>.|TRBV10-3|.|TRBJ2-1
CAISGRAPYNEQFF
TGTGCCATCAGTGGCAGGGCCCCCTACAATGAGCAGTTCTTC
>.|TRBV7-2|.|TRBJ2-3
CASSFAGFADTQYF
TGTGCCAGCAGCTTCGCAGGGTTCGCAGATACGCAGTATTTT
>.|TRBV7-2|.|TRBJ2-5
CASSLAFEDWQYF
TGTGCCAGCAGCTTAGCGTTTGAGGACTGGCAGTACTTC
>few|TRBV7-8|.|TRBJ2-7
CASSPRRDKTYEQYF
TGTGCCAGCAGCCCCCGCCGGGACAAAACCTACGAGCAGTACTTC
>few|TRBV20-1|.|TRBJ1-4
CSARGNEKLFF
TGCAGTGCTAGAGGGAATGAAAAACTGTTTTTT
>few|TRBV5-4|TRBD2|TRBJ2-2
CASSLGLAGANTGELFF
TGTGCCAGCAGCTTGGGACTAGCGGGGGCGAACACCGGGGAGCTGTTTTTT
>few|TRBV6-6|.|TRBJ1-2
CASSLPGAYGYTF
TGTGCCAGCAGTTTACCAGGAGCCTATGGCTACACCTTC
>.|TRBV9|TRBD1|TRBJ1-5
CASSAGQGNSNQPQHF
TGTGCCAGCAGCGCAGGACAGGGGAATAGCAATCAGCCCCAGCATTTT
>.|TRBV7-2|.|TRBJ1-2
CASPERGRNSGYTF
TGTGCCAGCCCTGAGAGGGGTCGTAATTCGGGCTACACCTTC
>.|TRBV12-3/TRBV12-4|.|TRBJ2-2
CASSLTGRGTGELFF
TGTGCCAGCAGTTTAACAGGGAGAGGCACCGGGGAGCTGTTTTTT
>.|TRBV15|.|TRBJ1-5
CATSRKQRIGQPQHF
TGTGCCACCAGCAGAAAACAGAGAATTGGTCAGCCCCAGCATTTT
>.|TRBV11-2|TRBD1|TRBJ1-2
CASFQGQGDYGYTF
TGTGCCAGCTTCCAGGGACAGGGGGACTATGGCTACACCTTC
>.|TRBV20-1|TRBD1|TRBJ1-5
CSARGGTGGANSNQPQHF
TGCAGTGCTAGAGGAGGAACAGGGGGGGCTAATAGCAATCAGCCCCAGCATTTT
>few|TRBV3-1|.|TRBJ2-2
CASRPSTNTGELFF
TGTGCCAGCAGGCCGTCCACCAACACCGGGGAGCTGTTTTTT
>.|TRBV6-6|.|TRBJ1-1
CASSRDGTEAFF
TGTGCCAGCAGCCGCGATGGCACTGAAGCTTTCTTT
>few|TRBV7-9|TRBD2|TRBJ2-1
CASSFDGLAVISYNEQFF
TGTGCCAGCAGCTTTGACGGGCTAGCGGTGATCTCCTACAATGAGCAGTTCTTC
>.|TRBV7-9|TRBD1|TRBJ2-1
CASSSFRDRGYNEQFF
TGTGCCAGCAGCTCTTTCCGGGACAGGGGGTACAATGAGCAGTTCTTC
>.|TRBV13|.|TRBJ2-3
CASSLGVGGPPDTQYF
TGTGCCAGCAGCTTAGGGGTGGGGGGGCCACCAGATACGCAGTATTTT
>many|TRBV7-3|TRBD2|TRBJ2-3
CASSRLAGHTDTQYF
TGTGCCAGCAGTCGACTAGCGGGGCACACAGATACGCAGTATTTT
>.|TRBV4-3|.|TRBJ2-4
CASSQVVSAGSVAKNIQYF
TGCGCCAGCAGCCAAGTGGTCTCTGCGGGCTCAGTAGCCAAAAACATTCAGTACTTC
>few|TRBV7-2|.|TRBJ2-7
CASSLSWGTGLLGYEQYF
TGTGCCAGCAGCTTAAGCTGGGGAACCGGGTTGCTAGGCTACGAGCAGTACTTC
>.|TRBV4-1|TRBD1|TRBJ1-1
CASRLGQGAGGNTEAFF
TGCGCCAGCAGACTGGGACAGGGGGCAGGTGGGAACACTGAAGCTTTCTTT
>.|TRBV20-1|.|TRBJ1-2
CSARDQGPEAYGYTF
TGCAGTGCTAGAGATCAGGGACCGGAAGCCTATGGCTACACCTTC
>.|TRBV5-1|TRBD1|TRBJ1-6
CASSIGTGGSYNSPLHF
TGCGCCAGCAGCATAGGGACAGGGGGCTCCTATAATTCACCCCTCCACTTT
>.|TRBV3-1|TRBD1|TRBJ1-1
CASSQDTGGRDTEAFF
TGTGCCAGCAGCCAGGATACAGGGGGCCGGGACACTGAAGCTTTCTTT